What follows are 23 T cell receptor beta chains derived from one specimen sequenced in a study of blood T cells in healthy people across ages. For the second PCR, which ran for 7 to 11 cycles, a sample-barcoded 5' primer and a J-beta primer mix were used. TCRdb redid the calling of the 5' RACE reads with MiXCR, one entry per CDR3 protein. Seen here are fewer than 650,000 distinct CDR3 sequences, around 27% observed once, and the top ten hold approximately 3.5%. The data also belong to a second study, concerning T cells of mothers and their children.

The sample taken for sequencing was blood. All receptors derive from a boy aged 2 to 9 in good health.

This clonotype was seen ten or more times. This chain links TRBV5-1 with TRBJ1-5; D remains ambiguous. This CDR3 has 15 residues. The V gene's germline CDR1 is SGHRS and CDR2 YFSETQ. Deletions cut 0 bases from V and 0 bases from J, with 7 bases between. This chain's CDR3 is CASSLGLDSNQPQHF. As DNA, the CDR3 is TGCGCCAGCAGCTTGGGCCTGGATAGCAATCAGCCCCAGCATTTT. The full variable domain, in which reference TRBV5-1 and TRBJ1-5 provide the parts outside the CDR3, is KAGVTQTPRYLIKTRGQQVTLSCSPISGHRSVSWYQQTPGQGLQFLFEYFSETQRNKGNFPGRFSGRQFSNSRSEMNVSTLELGDSALYLCASSLGLDSNQPQHFGDGTRLSIL.

This clonotype has just a few counts. Relative to the germline gene, one junction end is altered; a read error may explain this. For the CDR3, the DNA is TGTGCCAGCAGCTTAGGCCTAGACCAAGAGGCCCAGTACTTC. Residues: CASSLGLDQEAQYF. The V call is TRBV7-2, the J call TRBJ2-5, with D unclear. The CDR3 runs 14 residues. Looked up from germline, CDR1 is SGHTA and CDR2 is FQGNSA.

The table lists this clonotype with many counts. The genes are TRBV29-1 and TRBJ2-1; D remains ambiguous. The V gene lost 6 bases and the J gene lost 4 bases, with 19 bases spanning the gap. This CDR3 spans 15 amino acids. CDR1 is SQVTM, CDR2 ANQGSEA, per germline. The CDR3 here is CSVDKADRPYNEQFF. CDR3 sequence (DNA): TGCAGCGTAGATAAGGCGGATAGACCTTACAATGAGCAGTTCTTC.

The table lists this clonotype with a few counts. V usage is TRBV5-5 and J usage is TRBJ2-5, with 12 positions matching TRBD2. Germline CDR1 is SGHKS and CDR2 is YYEKEE (reference sequence). The V gene end was trimmed by 1 base and the J gene end by 5 bases; junction bases not matched to a gene: 6. This CDR3 has 16 residues. The CDR3 sequence is CASSLQLAGGSETQYF. The CDR3, as DNA: TGTGCCAGCAGCTTGCAACTAGCGGGAGGTAGTGAGACCCAGTACTTC.

The rearrangement joins TRBV29-1 to TRBJ1-2, with a weak D call TRBD1 (6 bases). Germline V gene sequence: CDR1 SQVTM, CDR2 ANQGSEA. The CDR3 covers 13 residues. Deletions cut 6 bases from V and 8 bases from J, with 19 bases between. The CDR3 reads CSVQFGTTGGYTF. CDR3 coding DNA: TGCAGCGTCCAGTTTGGCACGACAGGAGGCTACACCTTC.

The rearrangement joins TRBV7-2 to TRBJ2-5; D uncertain. This CDR3 is built from 12 residues. V lost 5 bases, J lost 11 bases, and 15 bases lay in between. Germline CDR1 SGHTA, CDR2 FQGNSA. The CDR3 DNA reads as TGTGCCAGCAGCACTGGACCGTCTGCGCAGTACTTC. Its translation is CASSTGPSAQYF.

As DNA, the CDR3 is TGTGCCGGCATCCCCGGGACAGGGACCAACAATGAGCAGTTCTTC. Amino acids: CAGIPGTGTNNEQFF. The gene calls are TRBV27 and TRBJ2-1, with 9 nucleotides matching TRBD1. This CDR3 contains 15 residues. The ends lost 11 bases at V and 5 bases at J; junction bases unmatched: 13. From germline, CDR1 is MNHEY and CDR2 SMNVEV (reference sequence).

The rearrangement uses TRBV18 and TRBJ2-5; possibly TRBD2 for D (6 bases). TRBJ2-1 matches the DNA end more closely, so the J call is doubtful. Germline V gene sequence: CDR1 KGHSH, CDR2 LQKENI. The CDR3 has 13 residues. This CDR3 is CASSPGREGEQFF. The CDR3 DNA sequence: TGTGCCAGCTCACCAGGGCGGGAAGGTGAGCAGTTCTTC.

The rearrangement joins TRBV5-1 to TRBJ2-1, with D uncertain. Trimming removed 4 bases from V and 0 bases from J, with 17 bases in between. This CDR3 comprises 17 residues. Germline CDR1 SGHRS, CDR2 YFSETQ. The CDR3 loop reads CASSLSSSQRSYNEQFF. DNA of the CDR3: TGCGCCAGCAGCCTCTCAAGCTCGCAACGCTCCTACAATGAGCAGTTCTTC.

This clonotype was counted a few times. V gene TRBV12-3 or TRBV12-4 combines with J gene TRBJ2-1; the D call may be TRBD1 or TRBD2 (5 bases each). Trimming left V 7 bases short and J 3 bases short, with 19 bases between. This CDR3 is built from 16 residues. This chain's CDR3 is CASNPGRQQIYNEQFF. DNA for the CDR3: TGTGCCAGCAATCCTGGGAGACAGCAGATCTACAATGAGCAGTTCTTC.

The sample holds many counts of this clonotype. The V call is TRBV7-2, the J call TRBJ2-7; 10 nucleotides align to TRBD2. With V trimmed by 4 bases and J by 0 bases, 0 bases remained unmatched. Germline CDR1 and CDR2: SGHTA and FQGNSA. The CDR3 consists of 14 residues. This CDR3 reads CASSSSGSSYEQYF. CDR3 in DNA: TGTGCCAGCAGCTCTAGCGGGAGCTCCTACGAGCAGTACTTC.

V and J are TRBV5-4 and TRBJ1-1, with D unclear. Germline V gene data show CDR1 as SGHNT and CDR2 as YYREEE (reference sequence). V was pared by 2 bases and J by 4 bases, with 6 bases between. The CDR3 extends over 12 amino acids. The CDR3 here is CASSFYSTEAFF. Here the CDR3 DNA reads TGTGCCAGCAGCTTCTATAGCACTGAAGCTTTCTTT.

This clonotype was detected a few times. The chain carries TRBV7-9 and TRBJ2-2; 9 bases match TRBD2. The germline CDR1 and CDR2 sequences are SEHNR and FQNEAQ (reference sequence). The CDR3 contains 14 residues. With V trimmed by 5 bases and J by 7 bases, 5 bases remained unmatched. The CDR3 DNA follows: TGTGCCAGCAGCCGCGGGAGGGCCGGCGGGGAGCTGTTTTTT. This gives the protein CASSRGRAGGELFF.

This clonotype has more than one count but fewer than ten. The chain is built from TRBV7-2 and TRBJ1-4, with D possibly TRBD1 on 5 matching bases. Germline values: CDR1 SGHTA, CDR2 FQGNSA. The V gene lost 1 base and the J gene lost 5 bases, with 11 bases spanning the gap. This CDR3 is 15 amino acids long. CDR3 residues: CASSLDGTANEKLFF. CDR3 nucleotide sequence: TGTGCCAGCAGCTTAGACGGGACGGCGAATGAAAAACTGTTTTTT.

This clonotype showed up just a few times. The chain combines TRBV6-1 with TRBJ2-5; either TRBD1 or TRBD2 may supply D (5 bases each). In germline, CDR1 is MNHNS, CDR2 SASEGT. This CDR3 is built from 14 residues. Trimming stripped 7 bases from V and 3 bases from J, with 15 bases between. DNA of the CDR3: TGTGCCAGCACATCCACCGTGGGGGAAGAGACCCAGTACTTC. This encodes CASTSTVGEETQYF.

The genes are TRBV29-1 and TRBJ2-7; D gene ambiguous. Trimming pared 6 bases from V and 1 base from J, leaving 16 bases between. Per the germline V gene, CDR1 is SQVTM and CDR2 is ANQGSEA. The CDR3 sequence is 14 residues long. The CDR3 DNA sequence: TGCAGCGTCCAAATCGTCGGGCTTTCCTACGAGCAGTACTTC. Its protein is CSVQIVGLSYEQYF.

This clonotype has a handful of counts. This chain uses TRBV7-9 with TRBJ2-5, with D unresolved. Germline V gives CDR1 SEHNR, CDR2 FQNEAQ (reference sequence). The CDR3 covers 12 residues. The V gene lost 7 bases and the J gene lost 5 bases, with 11 bases spanning the gap. The CDR3 loop is CASTPAIETQYF. CDR3 DNA sequence: TGTGCCAGCACCCCCGCGATTGAGACCCAGTACTTC.

This chain links TRBV7-9 with TRBJ2-5; 8 bases are shared with TRBD2. The better agreement between TRBJ2-1 and the DNA end casts doubt on the J call. This CDR3 spans 15 amino acids. Germline V gene lookup returns CDR1 SEHNR and CDR2 FQNEAQ (reference sequence). The chain's CDR3 is CASSLLAGGSDEQFF. CDR3 nucleotide sequence: TGTGCCAGCAGCTTACTCGCGGGAGGATCGGATGAGCAGTTCTTC.

This clonotype was seen a handful of times. The V gene is TRBV7-2, the J gene TRBJ2-2, with 11 bases that match TRBD1. This CDR3 region has 14 residues. Germline lookup yields CDR1 SGHTA and CDR2 FQGNSA. V trimming: 5 bases; J trimming: 7 bases; junction bases outside the gene matches: 3. The CDR3 nucleotides read TGTGCCAGCAGCGGACAGGGGGCTAGCGGGGAGCTGTTTTTT. The encoded protein is CASSGQGASGELFF.

This clonotype was counted ten times or more. The J gene is TRBJ2-5, the V gene TRBV20-1; TRBD2 matches at 8 bases. After removal of 1 base from V and 5 bases from J, the junction contained 3 bases not matched to a gene. This CDR3 region has 13 residues. Per the germline V gene, CDR1 is DFQATT and CDR2 is SNEGSKA (reference sequence). As DNA, the CDR3 is TGCAGTGCTAGAGCGGGGGGGCGGGAGACCCAGTACTTC. It codes for CSARAGGRETQYF.

This clonotype was recorded a few times. The chain links TRBV12-3 or TRBV12-4 to TRBJ2-1, with D perhaps TRBD1 or TRBD2 (5 bases each). This CDR3 has 15 residues. V was shortened by 5 bases and J by 3 bases, with 14 bases between the two germline ends. CDR3 sequence (DNA): TGTGCCAGCAGTCGGGGACGGGGAGTCTACAATGAGCAGTTCTTC. Amino acids: CASSRGRGVYNEQFF.

DNA of the CDR3: TGTGCCAGCAGTATAGGAGTAGCGGAGAACACCGGGGAGCTGTTTTTT. Translation: CASSIGVAENTGELFF. The chain joins TRBV6-4 to TRBJ2-2, with D perhaps matching TRBD2 (6 bases). The V gene's germline CDR1 is MRHNA and CDR2 SNTAGT. V was pared by 5 bases and J by 1 base, with 14 bases between. The CDR3 runs to 16 residues.

V gene TRBV6-5 combines with J gene TRBJ2-5; D remains ambiguous. The DNA end lines up better with TRBJ2-1; the J call may be wrong. Germline-derived CDR1 and CDR2 are MNHEY and SVGAGI. The CDR3 is made up of 10 amino acids. The CDR3 region is CATKRGEQFF. The DNA of the CDR3 is TGTGCCACCAAACGTGGTGAGCAGTTCTTC.